A single sample is the source of the 5 T cell receptor beta chains below, sequenced in a study of CD8 T cells in Susac syndrome. With random hexamers, reverse transcription was performed on about 0.5 to 1 ug of RNA. TCRdb recomputed calls from the immunoSEQ multiplex PCR reads with MiXCR, one row per CDR3 protein. Counted here are roughly 200,000 distinct CDR3 sequences, approximately 95% occurring once; the ten biggest clones make up around 0.16%. The specimen sequenced was CD8+ T cells from PBMCs. These receptors were obtained from a human donor with multiple sclerosis.

This chain connects TRBV29-1 to TRBJ1-2; D is ambiguous. The CDR3 extends over 15 amino acids. V lost 7 bases and J lost 4, with 22 bases in between. Germline V gene sequence: CDR1 SQVTM, CDR2 ANQGSEA. The CDR3 protein is CSALFPGRPGYGYTF. The CDR3 nucleotides read TGCAGCGCTCTTTTTCCGGGAAGGCCGGGCTATGGCTACACCTTC. Supplemented by reference TRBV29-1 and TRBJ1-2, the full variable domain reads SAVISQKPSRDICQRGTSLTIQCQVDSQVTMMFWYRQQPGQSLTLIATANQGSEATYESGFVIDKFPISRPNLTFSTLTVSNMSPEDSSIYLCSALFPGRPGYGYTFGSGTRLTVV.

The V and J genes are TRBV6-6 and TRBJ1-1, with TRBD1 matching 10 bases. The CDR3 spans 14 residues. Trimming cost V 6 bases and J 3 bases; bases outside gene matches: 4. Germline CDR1 is MNHNY and CDR2 is SVGAGI (reference sequence). The CDR3 bases are TGTGCCAGCAGCTCCGGGACAGGGGACACTGAAGCTTTCTTT. Translated, it gives CASSSGTGDTEAFF.

The chain recombines TRBV14 with TRBJ2-7; D tentatively fits TRBD1 or TRBD2 (7 bases each). Trimming left V 4 bases short and J 5 bases short, with 15 bases between. The CDR3 sequence is 14 residues long. Germline values: CDR1 SGHDN, CDR2 FVKESK. CDR3 protein: CASSPYRGGNEQYF. CDR3 nucleotide sequence: TGTGCCAGCAGCCCTTACAGGGGAGGGAACGAGCAGTACTTC.

J is TRBJ1-1 and V is TRBV19, with TRBD1 as a possible D gene (5 bases). The CDR3 runs to 13 residues. The germline V gene has CDR1 LNHDA and CDR2 SQIVND (reference sequence). Trimming pared 11 bases from V and 4 bases from J, leaving 17 bases between. The CDR3 is CASRAGTGTEAFF. CDR3 DNA sequence: TGTGCCTCCAGGGCAGGTACGGGCACTGAAGCTTTCTTT.

The chain links TRBV6-5 to TRBJ2-1, with 8 bases identical to TRBD2. From germline, CDR1 is MNHEY and CDR2 SVGAGI. The CDR3 loop spans 15 amino acids. Losses at the gene ends were 8 bases for V and 8 bases for J; bases not matched to a gene: 14. The CDR3 loop is CASGRLAGSVDEQFF. The CDR3 nucleotides are TGTGCCAGCGGGCGGTTAGCGGGATCGGTTGATGAGCAGTTCTTC.